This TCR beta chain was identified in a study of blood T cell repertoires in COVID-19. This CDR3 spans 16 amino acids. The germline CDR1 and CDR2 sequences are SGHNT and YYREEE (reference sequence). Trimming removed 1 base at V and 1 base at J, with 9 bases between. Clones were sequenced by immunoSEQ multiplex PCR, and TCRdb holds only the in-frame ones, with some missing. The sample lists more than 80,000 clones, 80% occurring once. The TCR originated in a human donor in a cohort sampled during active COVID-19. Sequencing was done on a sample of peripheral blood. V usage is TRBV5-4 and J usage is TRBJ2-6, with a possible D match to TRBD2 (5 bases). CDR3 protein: CASSLRGSSGANVLTF. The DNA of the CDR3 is TGTGCCAGCAGCTTGAGAGGGAGTTCTGGGGCCAACGTCCTGACTTTC.